This TCR beta chain was sequenced during a study of CD8+CD57+ T cells in acquired aplastic anemia. Study in general: CD4+ reads averaged about 10.8 million in healthy donors.

The V end was cut by 3 bases, the J end by 0 bases, with 9 bases between. The CDR3 contains 14 residues. CDR1 and CDR2 from the germline V gene are SGHVS and FQNEAQ. The use of genomic DNA as template underpinned the TCR beta VDJ and CDR3 profiling. Each CDR3 protein is one row after TCRdb ran MiXCR on the reads. The table lists 200,000 to 250,000 distinct CDR3 sequences, approximately 57% of them singletons. The specimen was sorted CD4+, CD8+, or CD8+CD57+ T cells (not recorded which) from PBMCs. V and J are TRBV7-8 and TRBJ2-7; D not certain. The TCR comes from a human donor in good health. The chain's CDR3 is CASSLDLSSYEQYF. The CDR3 DNA sequence: TGTGCCAGCAGCTTGGACCTGAGCTCCTACGAGCAGTACTTC.